This entry is about one T cell receptor beta chain. CDR1 is MNHEY, CDR2 SMNVEV, per germline (reference sequence). With 6 bases removed from V and 5 bases from J, the gap between germline ends came to 19 bases. The CDR3 consists of 16 residues. The sample belongs to a study of blood T cell repertoires in COVID-19. Across the study: Nucleic acid was either cDNA or gDNA, and it came from T cells, B-cell-depleted T cells, or PBMCs.

Followed over time, Seattle patients had been enrolled while infection was active. Original processing methods: Estimates of nucleated cell counts were drawn from the amplification of reference gene primers. The data were produced by immunoSEQ multiplex PCR, yet TCRdb's version contains in-frame clones alone and is incomplete. The V and J calls and the clone size are those of that table, but D and trimming were determined from the DNA. In the table there are a few hundred thousand clones, 75% to 90% of which are singletons. The sequenced sample was peripheral blood. The TCR originated in a young woman with COVID-19, enrolled during active disease. This chain joins TRBV27 and TRBJ2-2; possibly TRBD2 for D (5 bases). The CDR3 nucleotides read TGTGCCAGCAGGAAACCCGGGCCCCGGGGAACCGGGGAGCTGTTTTTT. Protein sequence: CASRKPGPRGTGELFF.